A selection of T cell receptor beta chains follows, all from one sample in a study of STAT5B mutations in CD4+ large granular lymphocyte leukemia. Method: immunoSEQ multiplex PCR; TCRdb's copy keeps in-frame clones and lacks some. The profile shows about 30,000 clones, roughly 84% of them singletons. The sequenced material came from CD4+ T cells from blood buffy coats. These receptors originate from a human donor in good health. The CDR3 runs from the conserved cysteine through the conserved F or W. The D gene is left open where the match is weak. Rows may omit the clone size; those that give it use once, few, many or a size class.

TRBV7-7	NA	NA	TRBJ2-4	TGTGCCAGCAGCTTAACGCCGGCGGACATTCAGTACTTC	CASSLTPADIQYF
TRBV30	NA	NA	TRBJ1-4	TGTGCCTGGAGGGCAGGGCCGAGGGAAAAACTGTTTTTT	CAWRAGPREKLFF
TRBV2	NA	NA	TRBJ2-7	TGTGCCAGCAGTGACGGGGCAGGGACATACGAGCAGTACTTC	CASSDGAGTYEQYF
TRBV5-6	few	NA	TRBJ2-7	TGTGCCAGCAGCTTCCCACCGAGAGGCGAGCAGTACTTC	CASSFPPRGEQYF
TRBV2	NA	TRBD1	TRBJ1-1	TGTGCCAGCAACCCACCGACAGGGGGCATCACTGAAGCTTTCTTT	CASNPPTGGITEAFF
TRBV10-3	NA	TRBD2	TRBJ2-3	TGTGCCATCAAGGACCCCGGGGGGGCTAGCACAGATACGCAGTATTTT	CAIKDPGGASTDTQYF
TRBV2	NA	NA	TRBJ1-2	TGTGCCAGCAGTGAATTTCTTGGCTATGGCTACACCTTC	CASSEFLGYGYTF
TRBV30	NA	NA	TRBJ2-3	TGTGCCGGGAGTCCCCTCGCAGATACGCAGTATTTT	CAGSPLADTQYF
TRBV11-3	NA	TRBD1	TRBJ2-5	TGTGCCAGCAGCCCGGGGGGACAGGGAAAAGAGACCCAGTACTTC	CASSPGGQGKETQYF
TRBV28	NA	TRBD2	TRBJ2-5	TGTGCCAGCAGCCGTACTAGCGGGGGTCAAGAGACCCAGTACTTC	CASSRTSGGQETQYF
TRBV5-1	NA	NA	TRBJ2-5	TGCGCCAGCTCTCCCGGGCTAGCGTACGAGACCCAGTACTTC	CASSPGLAYETQYF
TRBV15	NA	NA	TRBJ2-1	TGTGCCACCAGCGGGGGGCCTTACAATGAGCAGTTCTTC	CATSGGPYNEQFF
TRBV6-5	NA	NA	TRBJ2-7	TGTGCCAGCAGTTACTCGGGGAAGGGACGGTTCGAGCAGTACTTC	CASSYSGKGRFEQYF
TRBV5-1	NA	TRBD1	TRBJ1-2	TGCGCCAGCAGCTTGGTGCGACAGGGGGCTAGTTATGGCTACACCTTC	CASSLVRQGASYGYTF
TRBV7-2	NA	NA	TRBJ2-5	TGTGCCAGCAGCAAAGGGGGGTTAGAGGAGACCCAGTACTTC	CASSKGGLEETQYF
TRBV6-6	NA	NA	TRBJ1-1	TGTGCCAGCAGTTACGGGGTAATGAACACTGAAGCTTTCTTT	CASSYGVMNTEAFF
TRBV9	NA	NA	TRBJ2-7	TGTGCCAGCAGCGTAGCTCCTAGCGGACAGTACGAGCAGTACTTC	CASSVAPSGQYEQYF
TRBV29-1	NA	TRBD1	TRBJ2-1	TGCAGCGTGTACCGTGGGACAGCGATTTACAATGAGCAGTTCTTC	CSVYRGTAIYNEQFF
TRBV15	NA	TRBD1	TRBJ1-4	TGTGCCACCAGCGAGGGACAGGGAGGGGGCAAGGGTGAAAAACTGTTTTTT	CATSEGQGGGKGEKLFF
TRBV6-6	NA	NA	TRBJ1-1	TGTGCCAGCAGTTACGAAAAAGGAACTGAAGCTTTCTTT	CASSYEKGTEAFF
TRBV19	once	TRBD2	TRBJ2-1	TGTGCCAGTAGGAACCCCGGGACTAGCGGGAGGGAGCAGTTCTTC	CASRNPGTSGREQFF
TRBV27	NA	NA	TRBJ1-4	TGTGCCAGCAGTTTTACGGGCCCCAGAATGAAACTGTTTTTT	CASSFTGPRMKLFF
TRBV29-1	NA	NA	TRBJ2-5	TGCAACAAACAGGTATCCGAGAGCTGCCCCGCTTCGGAGACCCAGTACTTC	CNKQVSESCPASETQYF
TRBV29-1	NA	NA	TRBJ1-2	TGCAGCGTTGAGGCGGCGACACGAGCTAACTATGGCTACACCTTC	CSVEAATRANYGYTF
TRBV19	NA	NA	TRBJ2-6	TGTGCCAGTAGTATCGTTTCCAACGTCCTGACTTTC	CASSIVSNVLTF
TRBV19	NA	TRBD1	TRBJ1-6	TGTGCCAGTAGTGCGACAGGGGGATATTCACCCCTCCACTTT	CASSATGGYSPLHF
TRBV6-1	NA	NA	TRBJ1-5	TGTGCCAGCAGGGCTCAACGGGACCAGCCCCAGCATTTT	CASRAQRDQPQHF
TRBV2	NA	TRBD1	TRBJ1-1	TGTGCCAGCAGTCCCGGGACAGGGGTTAGGCGGGGGCACTTT	CASSPGTGVRRGHF
TRBV6-5	NA	NA	TRBJ2-7	TGTGCCAGCAGTCCAGGAGGCTACGAGCAGTACTTC	CASSPGGYEQYF
TRBV2	NA	TRBD2	TRBJ2-7	TGTGCCAGCAGCTCGCAACTAGCGGGGGGGGGCGAGCAGTACTTC	CASSSQLAGGGEQYF
TRBV19	NA	NA	TRBJ2-3	TGTGCCAGTAGTATGGCCGGGAGCACAGATACGCAGTATTTT	CASSMAGSTDTQYF
TRBV5-6	NA	TRBD2	TRBJ2-5	TGTGCCAGCAGGGGGGGGATGACAGCACAAGAGACCCAGTACTTC	CASRGGMTAQETQYF